Given below is one TCR beta chain in context. The antigen remains undetermined. The data are from a study of cytomegalovirus exposure and HLA in healthy donors. Whole-study results and caveats: In a later analysis, common viral pathogens appeared linked to several of the most significant clusters. Trimming of TCR beta V- and J-genes showed a link, identified in a later analysis, to a missense DCLRE1C variant. The only immune exposure information that was available was CMV serostatus. Specific recognition of CMV antigens was confirmed in vitro for three chains (all CMV-associated).

PCR used 60 Vbeta primers and 13 Jbeta primers. Assay: immunoSEQ multiplex PCR; the TCRdb copy retains only in-frame clones and omits some. The sample holds 140,000 or so clones, about 80% seen once. The germline CDR1 and CDR2 sequences are SQVTM and ANQGSEA. V was pared by 7 bases and J by 6 bases, with 9 bases of the junction left unmatched. The CDR3 extends over 13 amino acids. This TCR was recovered from a man aged 40-49 years in good health and CMV-seronegative. The J gene is TRBJ2-1, the V gene TRBV29-1; TRBD1 matches 7 bases. The material sequenced was PBMCs. DNA of the CDR3: TGCAGCGGACAGGGTTTTAGGCGCAATGAGCAGTTCTTC. It specifies CSGQGFRRNEQFF.